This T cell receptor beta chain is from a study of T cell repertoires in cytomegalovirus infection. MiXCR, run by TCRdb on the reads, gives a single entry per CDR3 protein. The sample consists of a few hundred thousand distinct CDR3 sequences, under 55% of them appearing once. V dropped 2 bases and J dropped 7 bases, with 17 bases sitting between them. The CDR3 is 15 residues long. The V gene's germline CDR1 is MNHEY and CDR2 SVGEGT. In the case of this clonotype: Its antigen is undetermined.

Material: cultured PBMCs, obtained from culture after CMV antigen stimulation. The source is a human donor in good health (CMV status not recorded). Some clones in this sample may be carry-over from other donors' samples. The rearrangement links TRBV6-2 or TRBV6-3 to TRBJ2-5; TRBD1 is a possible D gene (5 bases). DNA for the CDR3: TGTGCCAGCAGTTACGCAGGGCAGGCTTTGCGGACCCAGTACTTC. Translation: CASSYAGQALRTQYF.